Sequencing of this T cell receptor (beta chain) was carried out in a study of control samples from healthy donors and cancer patients. The CDR3 is made up of 15 amino acids. Germline V gene data show CDR1 as GTSNPN and CDR2 as SVGIG (reference sequence). With 0 bases clipped from V and 0 bases from J, the junction kept 3 bases outside the gene matches. Using immunoSEQ multiplex PCR, the repertoire was profiled, and TCRdb retains in-frame clones only, with some absent. The table records some 74,000 clones, roughly 84% of them present only once. The chain couples TRBV30 to TRBJ2-3; 7 bases are shared with TRBD2. The TCR comes from a woman aged 50 to 60 in good health. Specimen: blood. The CDR3, as DNA: TGTGCCTGGAGTGTACAACTAGCGAGCACAGATACGCAGTATTTT. It is translated as CAWSVQLASTDTQYF.